The 15 T cell receptor beta chains below were found in one sample sequenced in a study of blood T cell repertoires in COVID-19. Assay used: immunoSEQ multiplex PCR; TCRdb lists only in-frame clones, some missing. The sample lists 95,000 to 110,000 clones; roughly nine tenths were seen once. What was sequenced was peripheral blood. Source of these receptors: a human donor in a cohort sampled during active COVID-19.

The chain uses TRBV2 and TRBJ2-4; perhaps TRBD2 as D (5 bases). V dropped 6 bases and J dropped 2 bases, with 14 bases sitting between them. The CDR3 runs to 15 residues. Germline V CDR1 and CDR2: SNHLY, FYNNEI. The CDR3: CASRDTRVPKNIQYF. The CDR3 DNA follows: TGTGCCAGCAGGGATACTAGGGTTCCCAAAAACATTCAGTACTTC.

This chain uses TRBV19 with TRBJ2-7, with 8 bases lining up with TRBD1. Germline CDR1 LNHDA, CDR2 SQIVND (reference sequence). CDR3 length equals 15 residues. V shed 5 bases, J shed 4 bases, and the junction held 10 bases outside the gene matches. This CDR3 is CASSLLDREGYEQYF. The CDR3 bases are TGTGCCAGTAGTCTCTTGGACAGGGAAGGGTACGAGCAGTACTTC.

This chain links TRBV5-1 with TRBJ1-4; 10 bases agree with TRBD1. The J segment lost 10 bases and the V segment lost 0 bases, leaving 15 bases of the junction unmatched. The CDR3 is 18 residues long. Per the germline V gene, CDR1 is SGHRS and CDR2 is YFSETQ. The CDR3 nucleotides are TGCGCCAGCAGCTTGGCCGTCTCCGGGACAGGGGTCGTTGGAAAACTGTTTTTT. It encodes CASSLAVSGTGVVGKLFF.

The chain carries TRBV15 and TRBJ2-5, with a tentative D call TRBD1 (6 bases). The CDR3 loop spans 15 amino acids. CDR1 LNHNV and CDR2 YYDKDF come from the germline V gene (reference sequence). Trimming cost V 3 bases and J 5 bases, with 16 bases left between them. The CDR3 loop is CATSSSDSLGETQYF. CDR3 nucleotide sequence: TGTGCCACCAGCAGCTCGGACAGCTTAGGGGAGACCCAGTACTTC.

This chain uses TRBV5-4 with TRBJ2-5; TRBD2 aligns across 9 bases. This CDR3 has 16 residues. Germline values: CDR1 SGHNT, CDR2 YYREEE (reference sequence). The junction had 7 bases not matched to a gene; V was cut back by 2 bases and J by 2 bases. CDR3 nucleotide sequence: TGTGCCAGCAGCTTAGAGACTAGCGGCCCGCAAGAGACCCAGTACTTC. Protein product: CASSLETSGPQETQYF.

This chain links TRBV4-1 with TRBJ2-2, with 12 bases fitting TRBD2. Germline CDR1 is MGHRA and CDR2 is YSYEKL. J gave up 2 bases and V 5 bases, and 3 bases lay outside the gene matches. The CDR3 totals 16 residues. The CDR3 reads CASSTSGGTNTGELFF. CDR3 in DNA: TGCGCCAGCAGCACTAGCGGGGGGACTAACACCGGGGAGCTGTTTTTT.

In DNA, the CDR3 is TGTGCCACCAGCAGTAGCGGGGGGGCCTCCTACGAGCAGTACTTC. Its protein is CATSSSGGASYEQYF. The chain couples TRBV15 to TRBJ2-7, with 11 bases fitting TRBD2. The V gene's germline CDR1 is LNHNV and CDR2 YYDKDF (reference sequence). J gave up 0 bases and V 3 bases, and 1 base lay outside the gene matches. This CDR3 contains 15 residues.

This rearrangement joins TRBV24-1 to TRBJ1-5; D perhaps matches TRBD1 (6 bases). Germline V gene lookup returns CDR1 KGHDR and CDR2 SFDVKD. V was shortened by 3 bases and J by 4 bases, with 9 bases between the two germline ends. There are 14 residues in the CDR3. CDR3 amino acids: CATSDLDRNQPQHF. CDR3 DNA: TGTGCCACCAGTGATCTTGACAGGAATCAGCCCCAGCATTTT.

In nucleotides, the CDR3 is TGCAGCGTTGTAGCAGGGCCTGAAGCTTTCTTT. Its translation is CSVVAGPEAFF. The chain uses TRBV29-1 and TRBJ1-1, with D perhaps TRBD1 (5 bases). Germline V gene sequence: CDR1 SQVTM, CDR2 ANQGSEA. This CDR3 region has 11 residues. V was clipped by 4 bases and J by 6 bases, with 9 bases between them.

This chain uses TRBV18 with TRBJ1-2, with a tentative D call TRBD1 (6 bases). Germline CDR1 KGHSH, CDR2 LQKENI. V was clipped by 3 bases and J by 10 bases, with 18 bases between them. CDR3 size: 14 residues. For the CDR3, the DNA is TGTGCCAGCTCACCCCAATCGGAATGGGACAACTACACCTTC. Its translation: CASSPQSEWDNYTF.

This clone has just a few counts. The V call is TRBV29-1, the J call TRBJ2-3; 10 nucleotides line up with TRBD2. V was pared by 6 bases and J by 3 bases, with 9 bases of the junction left unmatched. This CDR3 has 15 amino acids. In germline, CDR1 is SQVTM, CDR2 ANQGSEA. The CDR3 loop is CSVAELAGFTDTQYF. DNA of the CDR3: TGCAGCGTCGCCGAACTAGCGGGATTTACAGATACGCAGTATTTT.

The chain carries TRBV7-9 and TRBJ2-3; 9 bases agree with TRBD2. With V trimmed by 1 base and J by 2 bases, 10 bases remained unmatched. The CDR3 is made up of 18 amino acids. Germline V gene sequence: CDR1 SEHNR, CDR2 FQNEAQ (reference sequence). The chain's CDR3 is CASSLGWGTSRDTDTQYF. CDR3 nucleotides: TGTGCCAGCAGCTTAGGTTGGGGGACTAGCCGGGACACAGATACGCAGTATTTT. The variable domain in full, completed from reference TRBV7-9 and TRBJ2-3, reads DTGVSQNPRHKITKRGQNVTFRCDPISEHNRLYWYRQTLGQGPEFLTYFQNEAQLEKSRLLSDRFSAERPKGSFSTLEIQRTEQGDSAMYLCASSLGWGTSRDTDTQYFGPGTRLTVL.

The gene calls are TRBV7-9 and TRBJ2-4; 7 nucleotides match TRBD1. The CDR3 has 18 residues. V dropped 5 bases and J dropped 0; count of bases not matched to a gene: 13. CDR1 is SEHNR and CDR2 is FQNEAQ in the germline V gene (reference sequence). CDR3 region: CASSPGQAAGVAKNIQYF. The CDR3 region has the DNA TGTGCCAGCAGCCCAGGACAGGCCGCCGGTGTAGCCAAAAACATTCAGTACTTC.

The gene calls are TRBV4-1 and TRBJ1-4; tentatively, D is TRBD1 (6 bases). The V and J ends lost 0 bases and 5 bases respectively, with 16 bases between them. Per the germline V gene, CDR1 is MGHRA and CDR2 is YSYEKL. This CDR3 spans 17 amino acids. DNA for the CDR3: TGCGCCAGCAGCCAAGAATGGGGGTGGGACATAAATGAAAAACTGTTTTTT. Translated, it gives CASSQEWGWDINEKLFF.

This chain connects TRBV29-1 to TRBJ1-1, with a tentative D call TRBD1 (5 bases). Trimming shortened V by 6 bases and J by 2 bases, and 13 bases separated the two germline ends. Looked up from germline, CDR1 is SQVTM and CDR2 is ANQGSEA. The CDR3 runs to 13 residues. The CDR3 nucleotides are TGCAGCGTCCAACCTCAGGGTAACACTGAAGCTTTCTTT. As protein: CSVQPQGNTEAFF.